Described below is a single T cell receptor (beta chain) sequence and its context. This entry comes from a study of blood T cell repertoires in COVID-19. Original handling: Reference gene primer amplification yielded estimated nucleated cell counts. Profiled with immunoSEQ multiplex PCR; TCRdb holds only in-frame clones, not every one. V, J and clone size derive from that table, while D and trimming were established from the DNA sequence. The sample yields around 450,000 clones, roughly nine tenths seen once. Germline CDR1 and CDR2: MDHEN and SYDVKM. This CDR3 region has 14 residues. With 2 bases removed from V and 8 bases from J, the gap between germline ends came to 15 bases.

The sequence derives from a woman under 30 who had recovered from COVID-19. V and J are TRBV28 and TRBJ1-2; D not resolved. The sequencing sample was made of PBMCs or T cells enriched from blood (not recorded which). The CDR3 is CASSLVSREEGYTF. For the CDR3, the DNA is TGTGCCAGCAGTTTAGTCAGCCGGGAGGAAGGCTACACCTTC.